The 32 T cell receptor beta chains in this list originate from one sample, sequenced in a study of T cells after yellow fever vaccination. TCRdb fed the 5' RACE reads into MiXCR, producing one record per CDR3 protein. The table has under 300,000 distinct CDR3 sequences, about 7% seen once. The source material was CD4+ T cells sorted from PBMCs, sampled on the day of the yellow fever booster vaccination. The receptors derive from a man aged 25 to 45 who received the YFV17D yellow fever vaccine.

V and J are TRBV7-2 and TRBJ2-7; D unresolved. The V and J ends lost 3 bases and 2 bases respectively, with 8 bases between them. The CDR3 covers 13 residues. The germline V gene has CDR1 SGHTA and CDR2 FQGNSA. The CDR3 loop reads CASSFFGTYEQYF. CDR3 sequence (DNA): TGTGCCAGCAGCTTCTTCGGAACCTACGAGCAGTACTTC. The entire variable domain, with the rest obtained from reference TRBV7-2 and TRBJ2-7, is as follows: GAGVSQSPSNKVTEKGKDVELRCDPISGHTALYWYRQSLGQGLEFLIYFQGNSAPDKSGLPSDRFSAERTGGSVSTLTIQRTQQEDSAVYLCASSFFGTYEQYFGPGTRLTVT.

This clonotype was picked up many times. The rearrangement joins TRBV5-1 to TRBJ2-4, with 8 bases fitting TRBD2. Trimming cost V 3 bases and J 3 bases; bases outside gene matches: 8. Germline CDR1 is SGHRS and CDR2 is YFSETQ. There are 16 residues in the CDR3. The CDR3 sequence: CASSSTSGRNKNIQYF. CDR3 nucleotides: TGCGCCAGCAGCTCTACTAGCGGAAGGAACAAAAACATTCAGTACTTC.

This clonotype has only a few counts. The chain recombines TRBV16 with TRBJ2-7; the D is unclear. This CDR3 spans 15 amino acids. V was cut by 0 bases and J by 8 bases, with 17 bases left in between. Germline CDR1 is KGHSY and CDR2 is FQNENV. The DNA for the CDR3 is TGTGCCAGCAGCCAATCTAGTGGTGGCCTATTGAAGCAGTACTTC. It is translated as CASSQSSGGLLKQYF.

The V gene is TRBV7-9, the J gene TRBJ2-2; D might be TRBD2 (5 bases). There are 14 residues in the CDR3. V was cut by 2 bases and J by 5 bases, with 9 bases left in between. Germline V gene sequence: CDR1 SEHNR, CDR2 FQNEAQ (reference sequence). CDR3: CASSLQAGTGELFF. CDR3 DNA sequence: TGTGCCAGCAGCTTACAGGCGGGTACCGGGGAGCTGTTTTTT.

There are many counts of this clonotype. The rearrangement uses TRBV15 and TRBJ1-5; maybe TRBD1 (5 bases). This CDR3 is built from 15 residues. The germline V gene encodes CDR1 LNHNV and CDR2 YYDKDF (reference sequence). V was pared by 6 bases and J by 2 bases, with 14 bases between. The CDR3 loop reads CATRPSGGRNQPQHF. The DNA of the CDR3 is TGTGCCACCAGACCTTCGGGGGGTCGCAATCAGCCCCAGCATTTT.

A few counts support this clonotype. The rearrangement links TRBV19 to TRBJ1-5; weak D call: TRBD1 (6 bases). Deletions cut 6 bases from V and 1 base from J, with 16 bases between. The CDR3 is made up of 16 amino acids. The germline CDR1 and CDR2 sequences are LNHDA and SQIVND (reference sequence). The CDR3 here is CASSLQGPWSNQPQHF. CDR3 bases: TGTGCCAGTAGCCTACAGGGACCATGGAGCAATCAGCCCCAGCATTTT.

This chain joins TRBV20-1 and TRBJ1-1; 7 bases are a match to TRBD1. The CDR3 extends over 13 amino acids. V lost 4 bases to trimming and J lost 6 bases; unmatched junction nucleotides: 8. Germline CDR1 reads DFQATT; CDR2 reads SNEGSKA (reference sequence). The CDR3 nucleotides read TGCAGTGCTACCCGCGGACAGGACCCTGAAGCTTTCTTT. Translating gives CSATRGQDPEAFF.

V gene TRBV5-1 combines with J gene TRBJ2-7; D is possibly TRBD2 (5 bases). V lost 0 bases, J lost 0 bases, and 10 bases lay in between. CDR3 length: 15 amino acids. From germline, CDR1 is SGHRS and CDR2 YFSETQ. This CDR3 is CASSLGGAVSYEQYF. As DNA, the CDR3 is TGCGCCAGCAGCTTGGGTGGAGCGGTCTCCTACGAGCAGTACTTC.

On this clonotype itself: Compared with germline, one end of the junction differs, possibly owing to a read error. The chain combines TRBV20-1 with TRBJ2-7; either TRBD1 or TRBD2 may fit D (6 bases each). Germline lookup yields CDR1 DFQATT and CDR2 SNEGSKA (reference sequence). CDR3 length equals 15 residues. The CDR3 nucleotides read TGCAGTGCTAGAGATTCTGGGGCGGGACACTACCAGCAGTACTTC. This codes for CSARDSGAGHYQQYF.

J is TRBJ2-2 and V is TRBV11-2; TRBD2 is a possible D gene (6 bases). This CDR3 contains 16 residues. Per germline, CDR1 SGHAT and CDR2 FQNNGV. Trimming stripped 5 bases from V and 6 bases from J, with 19 bases between. CDR3 sequence: CASSPRDHRGAGELFF. The CDR3 DNA reads as TGTGCCAGCAGCCCGCGGGATCACCGCGGTGCCGGGGAGCTGTTTTTT.

CDR3 bases: TGTGCCACGGAACCCGAAAGCGCCGGGGAGCTGTTTTTT. Protein: CATEPESAGELFF. V usage is TRBV28 and J usage is TRBJ2-2, with D unresolved. Trimming cost V 10 bases and J 6 bases, with 15 bases left between them. The CDR3 contains 13 residues. CDR1 is MDHEN and CDR2 is SYDVKM in the germline V gene.

At least ten counts were recorded for this clonotype. V gene TRBV5-1 combines with J gene TRBJ1-1, with D possibly matching TRBD1 (5 bases). Germline V gives CDR1 SGHRS, CDR2 YFSETQ. Between the trimmed V and J ends, which lost 5 bases and 3 bases, there was a span of 17 bases. The CDR3 is 15 amino acids. The CDR3: CASSRQPGADTEAFF. The CDR3 nucleotides read TGCGCCAGCAGTCGGCAGCCCGGGGCGGACACTGAAGCTTTCTTT.

This clonotype was recorded many times. The chain has TRBV29-1 and TRBJ2-1, with D maybe TRBD1 (6 bases). The V gene's germline CDR1 is SQVTM and CDR2 ANQGSEA. V lost 4 bases, J lost 0 bases, and 7 bases lay in between. The CDR3 spans 13 residues. CDR3: CSVVQGSYNEQFF. The CDR3 DNA sequence: TGCAGCGTTGTACAGGGCTCCTACAATGAGCAGTTCTTC.

This clonotype was counted many times. The chain is built from TRBV7-2 and TRBJ2-3, with 9 bases aligning to TRBD1. Looked up from germline, CDR1 is SGHTA and CDR2 is FQGNSA. Trimming took 4 bases from V and 5 from J; bases not matched to a gene: 4. The CDR3 consists of 14 residues. CDR3 sequence (DNA): TGTGCCAGCAGCTCGACAGGGGGGGTAGATACGCAGTATTTT. Its translation: CASSSTGGVDTQYF. The complete variable domain, with remaining parts taken from reference TRBV7-2 and TRBJ2-3, reads GAGVSQSPSNKVTEKGKDVELRCDPISGHTALYWYRQSLGQGLEFLIYFQGNSAPDKSGLPSDRFSAERTGGSVSTLTIQRTQQEDSAVYLCASSSTGGVDTQYFGPGTRLTVL.

This chain uses TRBV12-3 or TRBV12-4 with TRBJ1-1, with D uncertain. Between the trimmed V and J ends, which lost 5 bases and 3 bases, there was a span of 7 bases. CDR3 size: 12 residues. CDR3 region: CASSPGYTEAFF. CDR3 in DNA: TGTGCCAGCAGTCCGGGGTACACTGAAGCTTTCTTT.

This clonotype was counted only a few times. The chain links TRBV12-3 or TRBV12-4 to TRBJ2-5; D is possibly TRBD2 (5 bases). Between the trimmed V and J ends, which lost 9 bases and 9 bases, there was a span of 26 bases. The CDR3 has 15 residues. The CDR3 coding sequence is TGTGCCAGTCAAGGGTCTGGAGGCCGCCGAACGGCCCAGTACTTC. Translated, it gives CASQGSGGRRTAQYF.

This clonotype was seen ten or more times. The chain links TRBV5-5 to TRBJ2-1; 7 positions match TRBD1. The CDR3 runs to 15 residues. V trimming: 1 base; J trimming: 0 bases; junction bases outside the gene matches: 1. Germline CDR1 and CDR2: SGHKS and YYEKEE (reference sequence). The CDR3 sequence: CASSLRQGSYNEQFF. The CDR3 DNA reads as TGTGCCAGCAGCTTGCGACAGGGCTCCTACAATGAGCAGTTCTTC.

This clonotype has a count of ten or more. The chain employs TRBV12-3 or TRBV12-4 and TRBJ1-4; D might be TRBD1 (6 bases). V was clipped by 6 bases and J by 4 bases, with 15 bases between them. The CDR3 loop spans 15 amino acids. CDR3 in amino acids: CASSWTGTNNEKLFF. DNA for the CDR3: TGTGCCAGCAGCTGGACCGGGACAAATAATGAAAAACTGTTTTTT.

This clonotype was picked up a small number of times. The chain recombines TRBV19 with TRBJ2-7; possibly TRBD1 for D (6 bases). The V and J ends lost 5 bases and 3 bases respectively, with 23 bases between them. Germline V gives CDR1 LNHDA, CDR2 SQIVND (reference sequence). The CDR3 has 17 amino acids. CDR3 loop: CASSDQGVSIGGYEQYF. CDR3 nucleotide sequence: TGTGCCAGTAGTGACCAGGGAGTATCCATAGGGGGCTACGAGCAGTACTTC.

The rearrangement links TRBV5-4 to TRBJ2-1; the match to TRBD2 covers 15 bases. The CDR3 has 18 residues. V gave up 0 bases and J gave up 2 bases; unmatched junction bases: 3. CDR1 SGHNT and CDR2 YYREEE come from the germline V gene (reference sequence). The CDR3 loop is CASSLGGLAGGTYNEQFF. The CDR3 bases are TGTGCCAGCAGCTTGGGGGGACTAGCGGGAGGAACCTACAATGAGCAGTTCTTC.

There are a few counts of this clonotype. This chain links TRBV3-1 with TRBJ2-4; D ambiguous. CDR1 is LGHDT, CDR2 YNNKEL, per germline (reference sequence). The CDR3 runs to 15 residues. Trimming removed 1 base at V and 0 bases at J, with 7 bases between. The CDR3 loop reads CASSQGEIAKNIQYF. As DNA, the CDR3 is TGTGCCAGCAGCCAAGGAGAGATAGCCAAAAACATTCAGTACTTC.

At least ten counts were recorded for this clonotype. V usage is TRBV6-1 and J usage is TRBJ2-4; weak D call: TRBD1 (6 bases). This CDR3 region has 15 residues. Trimming took 6 bases from V and 5 from J, leaving 17 bases between them. CDR1 and CDR2 (germline): MNHNS, SASEGT. Here the CDR3 DNA reads TGTGCCAGCAGCCCAACAGGGTACGGGGAAAACATTCAGTACTTC. Its translation: CASSPTGYGENIQYF.

Regarding this clonotype: With a much larger clone just one base away, this may be a read error. The gene calls are TRBV2 and TRBJ2-2; TRBD2 might be the D (5 bases). Per germline, CDR1 SNHLY and CDR2 FYNNEI. The CDR3 has 15 residues. CDR3 sequence (DNA): TGTACCAGCAGTGAGTTCGGGGTCGAAACCGGGGAGCTGTTTTTT. Amino acid sequence: CTSSEFGVETGELFF. The full variable domain, rest sourced from reference TRBV2 and TRBJ2-2, is EPEVTQTPSHQVTQMGQEVILRCVPISNHLYFYWYRQILGQKVEFLVSFYNNEISEKSEIFDDQFSVERPDGSNFTLKIRSTKLEDSAMYFCTSSEFGVETGELFFGEGSRLTVL.

In its sample, this clonotype was seen many times. The gene calls are TRBV7-2 and TRBJ2-7; the D is unclear. The V gene's germline CDR1 is SGHTA and CDR2 FQGNSA. The V end was cut by 5 bases, the J end by 0 bases, with 14 bases between. This CDR3 region has 15 residues. The CDR3 nucleotides are TGTGCCAGCAGCAATCATTGGAAGAGCTCCTACGAGCAGTACTTC. It encodes CASSNHWKSSYEQYF.

This clonotype was counted at least ten times. V gene TRBV28 combines with J gene TRBJ2-7, with D perhaps TRBD2 (6 bases). The ends were cut back, 6 bases at V and 0 bases at J, with 12 bases in the middle. CDR1 MDHEN and CDR2 SYDVKM come from the germline V gene. This CDR3 is built from 14 residues. CDR3 sequence reads: CASRSRGNSYEQYF. The CDR3 DNA sequence: TGTGCCAGCAGGAGCCGGGGGAACTCCTACGAGCAGTACTTC.

This clonotype was counted a few times. The chain joins TRBV5-1 to TRBJ2-4, with a weak D call TRBD2 (7 bases). V shed 2 bases and J shed 9 bases, with 12 bases lying between them. The germline CDR1 and CDR2 sequences are SGHRS and YFSETQ. The CDR3 sequence is 13 residues long. CDR3 region: CASSFKGEGIQYF. In DNA, the CDR3 is TGCGCCAGCAGCTTCAAGGGGGAGGGCATTCAGTACTTC.

At least ten counts were recorded for this clonotype. The chain uses TRBV12-3 or TRBV12-4 and TRBJ2-7; D is unclear. With 7 bases removed from V and 0 bases from J, the gap between germline ends came to 13 bases. The CDR3 runs to 14 residues. The CDR3 region has the DNA TGTGCCAGCACCTTAGCCGGGTTCTCCTACGAGCAGTACTTC. Its translation: CASTLAGFSYEQYF.

This clonotype was observed many times. This rearrangement joins TRBV4-3 to TRBJ1-3, with D maybe TRBD1 (6 bases). Germline V CDR1 and CDR2: LGHNA, YSLEER. Trimming removed 9 bases from V and 8 bases from J, with 20 bases in between. The CDR3 loop spans 14 amino acids. CDR3 nucleotide sequence: TGCGCCAGGCCGACAGGACGCGAAAGTCACACCATATATTTT. This codes for CARPTGRESHTIYF.

This clonotype was recorded at least ten times. This chain connects TRBV5-1 to TRBJ2-7, with 9 nucleotides matching TRBD1. The length of the CDR3 is 15 residues. V lost 3 bases, J lost 1 base, and 5 bases stayed unmatched. The germline gives CDR1 SGHRS, CDR2 YFSETQ. The chain's CDR3 is CASSWGQGTSYEQYF. In DNA form, the CDR3 reads TGCGCCAGCAGCTGGGGACAGGGCACGTCCTACGAGCAGTACTTC.

This clonotype was picked up many times. The chain is built from TRBV7-9 and TRBJ2-2; D is perhaps TRBD1 (6 bases). V was shortened by 0 bases and J by 4 bases, with 12 bases between the two germline ends. Germline-derived CDR1 and CDR2 are SEHNR and FQNEAQ (reference sequence). CDR3 size: 16 residues. The CDR3 sequence is CASSLAYNRATGELFF. DNA for the CDR3: TGTGCCAGCAGCTTAGCCTACAACAGGGCCACCGGGGAGCTGTTTTTT.

In its sample, this clonotype was seen a few times. The chain recombines TRBV20-1 with TRBJ2-7, with 10 bases lining up with TRBD1. Germline CDR1 and CDR2: DFQATT and SNEGSKA (reference sequence). Trimming at V came to 0 bases and at J to 4 bases, leaving 6 bases not matched to a gene. This CDR3 is 15 amino acids long. CDR3 in amino acids: CSARDHLGQGYEQYF. The CDR3 bases are TGCAGTGCTAGAGATCATCTGGGACAGGGGTACGAGCAGTACTTC.

The V gene is TRBV20-1, the J gene TRBJ2-3, with TRBD2 as a possible D gene (6 bases). CDR1 and CDR2 (germline): DFQATT, SNEGSKA (reference sequence). The ends were cut back, 1 base at V and 2 bases at J, with 13 bases in the middle. The CDR3 extends over 15 amino acids. CDR3 protein: CSARVALAITDTQYF. In DNA form, the CDR3 reads TGCAGTGCTAGAGTGGCCCTAGCGATCACAGATACGCAGTATTTT.